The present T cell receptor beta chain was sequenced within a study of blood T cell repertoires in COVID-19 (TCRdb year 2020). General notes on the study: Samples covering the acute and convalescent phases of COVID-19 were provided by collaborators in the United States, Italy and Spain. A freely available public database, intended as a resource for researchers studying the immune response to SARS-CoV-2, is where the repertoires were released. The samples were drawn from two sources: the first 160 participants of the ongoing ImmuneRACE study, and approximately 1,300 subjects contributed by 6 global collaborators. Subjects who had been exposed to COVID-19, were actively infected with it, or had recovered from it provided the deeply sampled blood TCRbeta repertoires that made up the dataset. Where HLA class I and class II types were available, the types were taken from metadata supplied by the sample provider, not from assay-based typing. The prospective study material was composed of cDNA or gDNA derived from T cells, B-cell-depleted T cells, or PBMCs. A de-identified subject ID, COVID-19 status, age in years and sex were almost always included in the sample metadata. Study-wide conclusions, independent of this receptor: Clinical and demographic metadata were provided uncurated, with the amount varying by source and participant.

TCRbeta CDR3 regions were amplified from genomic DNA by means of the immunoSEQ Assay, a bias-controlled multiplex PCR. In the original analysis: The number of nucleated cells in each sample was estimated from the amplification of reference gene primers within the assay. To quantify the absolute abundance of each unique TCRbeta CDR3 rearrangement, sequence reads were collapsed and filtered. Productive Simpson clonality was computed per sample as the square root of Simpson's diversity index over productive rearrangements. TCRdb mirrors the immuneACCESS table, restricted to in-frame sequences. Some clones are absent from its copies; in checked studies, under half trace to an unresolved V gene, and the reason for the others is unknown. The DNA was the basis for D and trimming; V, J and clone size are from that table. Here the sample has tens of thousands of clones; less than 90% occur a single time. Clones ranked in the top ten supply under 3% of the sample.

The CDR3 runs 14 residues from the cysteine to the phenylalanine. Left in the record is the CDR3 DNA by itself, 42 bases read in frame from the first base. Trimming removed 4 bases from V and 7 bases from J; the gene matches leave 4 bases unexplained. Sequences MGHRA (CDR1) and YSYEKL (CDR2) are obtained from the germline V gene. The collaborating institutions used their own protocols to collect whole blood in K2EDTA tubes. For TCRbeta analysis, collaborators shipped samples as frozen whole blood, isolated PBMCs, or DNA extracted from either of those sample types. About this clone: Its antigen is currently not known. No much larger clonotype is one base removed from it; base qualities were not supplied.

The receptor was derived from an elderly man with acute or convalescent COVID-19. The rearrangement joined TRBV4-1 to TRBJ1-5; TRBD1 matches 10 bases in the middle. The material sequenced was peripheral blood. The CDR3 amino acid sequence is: CASSRTGGNQPQHF. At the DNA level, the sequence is TGCGCCAGCAGCCGGACAGGGGGGAACCAGCCCCAGCATTTT.